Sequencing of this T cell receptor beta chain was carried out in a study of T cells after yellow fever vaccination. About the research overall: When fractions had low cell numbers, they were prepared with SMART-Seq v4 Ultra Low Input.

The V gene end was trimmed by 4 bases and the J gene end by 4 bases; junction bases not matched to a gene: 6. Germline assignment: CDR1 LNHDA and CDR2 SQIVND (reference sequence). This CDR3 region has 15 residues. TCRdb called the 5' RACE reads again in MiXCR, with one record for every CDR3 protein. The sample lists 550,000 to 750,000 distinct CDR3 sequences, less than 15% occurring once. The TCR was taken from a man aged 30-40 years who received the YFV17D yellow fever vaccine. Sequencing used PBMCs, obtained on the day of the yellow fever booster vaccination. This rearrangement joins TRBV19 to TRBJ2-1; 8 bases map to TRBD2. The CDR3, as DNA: TGTGCCAGTAGTAAAACTAGCGGAGTATACAATGAGCAGTTCTTC. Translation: CASSKTSGVYNEQFF.